This T cell receptor beta chain was documented in a study of T cell responses to AZD1222 COVID-19 vaccine. Turning to the study itself: Whether given at about 4 or about 12 weeks, second doses were pooled. General study points: Females made up more of the donors, who were largely white British, and clonal diversity may have come out too low.

Data came from immunoSEQ multiplex PCR; TCRdb stores just in-frame clones and leaves some out. The sample consists of about 130,000 clones, roughly 89% of them appearing once. Germline assignment: CDR1 MNHEY and CDR2 SVGAGI. The CDR3 runs to 10 residues. Trimming shortened V by 10 bases and J by 6 bases, and 7 bases separated the two germline ends. As to this clone: What it binds is unknown.

This chain connects TRBV6-5 to TRBJ2-1; D is ambiguous. The receptor's source is an adult in good health. This sample comprised peripheral blood, obtained on day 0 of AZD1222 vaccination. The CDR3 is CATLFNEQFF. In DNA, the CDR3 is TGTGCCACCCTGTTCAATGAGCAGTTCTTC.